This T cell receptor (beta chain) was profiled in a study of cytomegalovirus exposure and HLA in healthy donors. Study-wide points: Clonal expansion, a later analysis showed, was greater in HLA-associated TCR beta chains than in equally common others. Investigators reported 164 TCR beta chains as tied to cytomegalovirus.

The CDR3 covers 13 residues. Germline CDR1 and CDR2: SQVTM and ANQGSEA. Between the trimmed V and J ends, which lost 6 bases and 2 bases, there was a span of 13 bases. Note on this clone: As yet, its antigen is unknown.

Use of 60 Vbeta and 13 Jbeta primers characterized the PCR. Profiling relied on immunoSEQ multiplex PCR, and the TCRdb table lists in-frame clones only, not all of them. The table records more than 90,000 clones, roughly 63% of them present only once. The sequencing input was PBMCs. This TCR came from a boy younger than 18 in good health and CMV-seropositive. The chain is built from TRBV29-1 and TRBJ2-5; tentative D call: TRBD2 (6 bases). CDR3 residues: CSVARGLQETQYF. In DNA form, the CDR3 reads TGCAGCGTGGCGAGGGGACTGCAAGAGACCCAGTACTTC.